Listed below are T cell receptor beta chains from one sample, sequenced in a study of blood T cell repertoires in COVID-19. The assay was immunoSEQ multiplex PCR, and TCRdb's table has in-frame clones only and misses some. This sample has over 150,000 clones, with 80% to 85% found just once. Sequencing input: peripheral blood. These receptors came from a woman aged 60-75 years with acute or convalescent COVID-19. CDR3s include the opening cysteine and the closing phenylalanine or tryptophan. The D gene is left open where the match is weak. Not every row has a clone size; where given, it reads once, few, many or a size class.

CDR3nt: TGTGCCAGCAGTTCCCCGATAGGGGGCTTGTATGGCTACACCTTC; CDR3aa: CASSSPIGGLYGYTF; len: 15; j_gene: TRBJ1-2; v_gene: TRBV6-2/TRBV6-3; d_gene: TRBD1; abundance: NA
CDR3nt: TGCAGTGCTAGTGACAGGGGGCCCACTGAAGCTTTCTTT; CDR3aa: CSASDRGPTEAFF; len: 13; j_gene: TRBJ1-1; v_gene: TRBV20-1; d_gene: TRBD1; abundance: once
CDR3nt: TGCGCCAGCAGCCAAGGGACTAGCGGGGGGCAAGAGACCCAGTACTTC; CDR3aa: CASSQGTSGGQETQYF; len: 16; j_gene: TRBJ2-5; v_gene: TRBV4-1; d_gene: TRBD2; abundance: NA
CDR3nt: TGCGCCAGCAGCTTCAAAGAGACCCAGTACTTC; CDR3aa: CASSFKETQYF; len: 11; j_gene: TRBJ2-5; v_gene: TRBV5-1; d_gene: NA; abundance: few
CDR3nt: TGTGCCAGCAGTCCTTCCTTCGAACCGAGGGATACGCAGTATTTT; CDR3aa: CASSPSFEPRDTQYF; len: 15; j_gene: TRBJ2-3; v_gene: TRBV28; d_gene: NA; abundance: NA
CDR3nt: TGTGCCAGCTCACCTTTACAGGGGGCCTACGAGCAGTACTTC; CDR3aa: CASSPLQGAYEQYF; len: 14; j_gene: TRBJ2-7; v_gene: TRBV18; d_gene: TRBD1; abundance: NA
CDR3nt: TGTGCCAGCCCTTCGAGACAGGGGAACGAGCAGTACTTC; CDR3aa: CASPSRQGNEQYF; len: 13; j_gene: TRBJ2-7; v_gene: TRBV7-9; d_gene: TRBD1; abundance: NA
CDR3nt: TGTGCCAGCAGCTTGTCGGGACTTAACTATGGCTACACCTTC; CDR3aa: CASSLSGLNYGYTF; len: 14; j_gene: TRBJ1-2; v_gene: TRBV5-4; d_gene: NA; abundance: NA
CDR3nt: TGTGCCAGCACAGGGTCTGGAAACACCATATATTTT; CDR3aa: CASTGSGNTIYF; len: 12; j_gene: TRBJ1-3; v_gene: TRBV6-5; d_gene: NA; abundance: once
CDR3nt: TGTGCCAGCAGCGCCGGGACAGGGCCGAGCTCTGGAAACACCATATATTTT; CDR3aa: CASSAGTGPSSGNTIYF; len: 17; j_gene: TRBJ1-3; v_gene: TRBV7-6; d_gene: TRBD1; abundance: NA
CDR3nt: TGTGCCAGCAGTTATGGACAGGGGAGGAATTCACCCCTCCACTTT; CDR3aa: CASSYGQGRNSPLHF; len: 15; j_gene: TRBJ1-6; v_gene: TRBV6-6; d_gene: TRBD1; abundance: NA
CDR3nt: TGTGCCAGCAGTTTTGCTATGACCCAGTACTTC; CDR3aa: CASSFAMTQYF; len: 11; j_gene: TRBJ2-5; v_gene: TRBV12-3/TRBV12-4; d_gene: NA; abundance: NA
CDR3nt: TGCAGCGTCGAGACCGGACAGGGGAAGCACATTCAGTACTTC; CDR3aa: CSVETGQGKHIQYF; len: 14; j_gene: TRBJ2-4; v_gene: TRBV29-1; d_gene: TRBD1; abundance: NA
CDR3nt: TGTGCCATCAGTGACGGGGGGGGCAATCAGCCCCAGCATTTT; CDR3aa: CAISDGGGNQPQHF; len: 14; j_gene: TRBJ1-5; v_gene: TRBV10-3; d_gene: NA; abundance: NA
CDR3nt: TGTGCCAGCAGCAAAGTAACCGACAGGGGCAATCAGCCCCAGCATTTT; CDR3aa: CASSKVTDRGNQPQHF; len: 16; j_gene: TRBJ1-5; v_gene: TRBV21-1; d_gene: NA; abundance: NA
CDR3nt: TGTGCCAGCAGCTTTGAGAGAAACACCGGGGAGCTGTTTTTT; CDR3aa: CASSFERNTGELFF; len: 14; j_gene: TRBJ2-2; v_gene: TRBV7-3; d_gene: NA; abundance: NA
CDR3nt: TGTGCCAGCAGCGTAGAGACAGGCCGAGAGACCCAGTACTTC; CDR3aa: CASSVETGRETQYF; len: 14; j_gene: TRBJ2-5; v_gene: TRBV9; d_gene: NA; abundance: NA
CDR3nt: TGTGCCAGCAGCGCGGGACTACCCAATGAGCAGTTCTTC; CDR3aa: CASSAGLPNEQFF; len: 13; j_gene: TRBJ2-1; v_gene: TRBV7-2; d_gene: TRBD2; abundance: once
CDR3nt: TGTGCCAGCAGCGCCGGGACATACTATGGGGAGCCCCAGCATTTT; CDR3aa: CASSAGTYYGEPQHF; len: 15; j_gene: TRBJ1-5; v_gene: TRBV11-2; d_gene: NA; abundance: once
CDR3nt: TGCGCCAGCAGCCAGACGGGGGGCGCAGATACGCAGTATTTT; CDR3aa: CASSQTGGADTQYF; len: 14; j_gene: TRBJ2-3; v_gene: TRBV4-1; d_gene: NA; abundance: NA
CDR3nt: TGTGCCTGGAGCAATAGCGGGGGACCGTTAAATGAGCAGTTCTTC; CDR3aa: CAWSNSGGPLNEQFF; len: 15; j_gene: TRBJ2-1; v_gene: TRBV30; d_gene: TRBD2; abundance: NA
CDR3nt: TGTGCCAGCAGTCCCACGACAGGTTTGAACACTGAAGCTTTCTTT; CDR3aa: CASSPTTGLNTEAFF; len: 15; j_gene: TRBJ1-1; v_gene: TRBV2; d_gene: NA; abundance: few
CDR3nt: TGTGCCAGCAGCTTAGGCGGACTAGCGGGGGGGCAATACGAGCAGTACTTC; CDR3aa: CASSLGGLAGGQYEQYF; len: 17; j_gene: TRBJ2-7; v_gene: TRBV7-2; d_gene: TRBD2; abundance: NA
CDR3nt: TGTGCCAGCAGACCAACGGGACAGGGGGAGGGAGGCTACACCTTC; CDR3aa: CASRPTGQGEGGYTF; len: 15; j_gene: TRBJ1-2; v_gene: TRBV28; d_gene: TRBD1; abundance: NA
CDR3nt: TGTGCCAGCAGCCAAGATAGGGAGGAGACCCAGTACTTC; CDR3aa: CASSQDREETQYF; len: 13; j_gene: TRBJ2-5; v_gene: TRBV4-2; d_gene: NA; abundance: NA
CDR3nt: TGTGCCAGTAGTACGCGGACAGGGGCAGATACGCAGTATTTT; CDR3aa: CASSTRTGADTQYF; len: 14; j_gene: TRBJ2-3; v_gene: TRBV19; d_gene: TRBD1; abundance: NA
CDR3nt: TGTGCCAGTAGTCTCCAGGGGGCGACGAACACTGAAGCTTTCTTT; CDR3aa: CASSLQGATNTEAFF; len: 15; j_gene: TRBJ1-1; v_gene: TRBV19; d_gene: TRBD1; abundance: NA
CDR3nt: TGTGCCAGCAGTTTCCCGGACAGGGGGAGTAGCTACGAGCAGTACTTC; CDR3aa: CASSFPDRGSSYEQYF; len: 16; j_gene: TRBJ2-7; v_gene: TRBV28; d_gene: TRBD1; abundance: many
CDR3nt: TGTGCCAGCAGAAGGGGACAGGGGGATTCACCCCTCCACTTT; CDR3aa: CASRRGQGDSPLHF; len: 14; j_gene: TRBJ1-6; v_gene: TRBV27; d_gene: TRBD1; abundance: NA
CDR3nt: TGTGCCAGTAGTAAATCCGGGACAGGACTGTCTTTTTGGCAGTACTTC; CDR3aa: CASSKSGTGLSFWQYF; len: 16; j_gene: TRBJ2-5; v_gene: TRBV19; d_gene: TRBD1; abundance: NA
CDR3nt: TGTGCCATCGGGACAGGGACGGATTACAATGAGCAGTTCTTC; CDR3aa: CAIGTGTDYNEQFF; len: 14; j_gene: TRBJ2-1; v_gene: TRBV10-3; d_gene: TRBD1; abundance: NA
CDR3nt: TGTGCCAGCAGCCCGGGTCCGCAAGAGACCCAGTACTTC; CDR3aa: CASSPGPQETQYF; len: 13; j_gene: TRBJ2-5; v_gene: TRBV7-3; d_gene: NA; abundance: NA
CDR3nt: TGTGCCAGTAGCGGCCCTCTAGCGGGGGCCGGGGATGAGCAGTTCTTC; CDR3aa: CASSGPLAGAGDEQFF; len: 16; j_gene: TRBJ2-1; v_gene: TRBV19; d_gene: TRBD2; abundance: once
CDR3nt: TGTGCCAGCAGCGCAGGGGGGACTAGCCTTAGCACAGATACGCAGTATTTT; CDR3aa: CASSAGGTSLSTDTQYF; len: 17; j_gene: TRBJ2-3; v_gene: TRBV7-9; d_gene: TRBD2; abundance: once
CDR3nt: TGTGCCAGCAGCTTAACTGACACTGAAGCTTTCTTT; CDR3aa: CASSLTDTEAFF; len: 12; j_gene: TRBJ1-1; v_gene: TRBV5-5; d_gene: NA; abundance: NA
CDR3nt: TGCAGTGCTTCGCGGCTCGAGCAGTACTTC; CDR3aa: CSASRLEQYF; len: 10; j_gene: TRBJ2-7; v_gene: TRBV20-1; d_gene: NA; abundance: NA
CDR3nt: TGTGCCAGCAGCTTGGGTGGGGGGGGGCGAGTCTATGGCTACACCTTC; CDR3aa: CASSLGGGGRVYGYTF; len: 16; j_gene: TRBJ1-2; v_gene: TRBV5-4; d_gene: NA; abundance: NA
CDR3nt: TGTGCCAGCAGTCTGGGGGGTGGGGAGCTGTTTTTT; CDR3aa: CASSLGGGELFF; len: 12; j_gene: TRBJ2-2; v_gene: TRBV6-5; d_gene: NA; abundance: NA
CDR3nt: TGTGCCATCAGTGAGGGAAGGGGCCTCCGCACAGATACGCAGTATTTT; CDR3aa: CAISEGRGLRTDTQYF; len: 16; j_gene: TRBJ2-3; v_gene: TRBV10-3; d_gene: NA; abundance: NA
CDR3nt: TGTGCCAGCAGCGTAGGTCCGAGGCAGCCCCAGCATTTT; CDR3aa: CASSVGPRQPQHF; len: 13; j_gene: TRBJ1-5; v_gene: TRBV9; d_gene: NA; abundance: NA
CDR3nt: TGTGCCAGCAGCCCTCGCAGGGGACCTTCCGAGCAGTACTTC; CDR3aa: CASSPRRGPSEQYF; len: 14; j_gene: TRBJ2-7; v_gene: TRBV7-9; d_gene: NA; abundance: NA
CDR3nt: TGTGCCAGCAGCTCCCTCAGGGGGTATAACGGCTACACCTTC; CDR3aa: CASSSLRGYNGYTF; len: 14; j_gene: TRBJ1-2; v_gene: TRBV7-8; d_gene: TRBD1; abundance: NA
CDR3nt: TGTGCCACCCAGTCCTCCTACAATGAGCAGTTCTTC; CDR3aa: CATQSSYNEQFF; len: 12; j_gene: TRBJ2-1; v_gene: TRBV15; d_gene: NA; abundance: NA
CDR3nt: TGCGCCAGCAGCTCCGTGCCAGGGTCTGGAAACACCATATATTTT; CDR3aa: CASSSVPGSGNTIYF; len: 15; j_gene: TRBJ1-3; v_gene: TRBV5-1; d_gene: NA; abundance: NA
CDR3nt: TGTGCCAGCCAGGGGGTTTGGGGATCGGGATACGAGCAGTACTTC; CDR3aa: CASQGVWGSGYEQYF; len: 15; j_gene: TRBJ2-7; v_gene: TRBV19; d_gene: TRBD1; abundance: NA
CDR3nt: TGTGCCAGCAGCTTAGACAGGGGTTACGAGCAGTACTTC; CDR3aa: CASSLDRGYEQYF; len: 13; j_gene: TRBJ2-7; v_gene: TRBV7-2; d_gene: TRBD1; abundance: NA
CDR3nt: TGTGCCAGCAGTGACGGACCAGGGGCGGCGGGTGAGCAGTTCTTC; CDR3aa: CASSDGPGAAGEQFF; len: 15; j_gene: TRBJ2-1; v_gene: TRBV6-4; d_gene: NA; abundance: NA
CDR3nt: TGTGCCAGCACCTCTACTCCGCCGAACACTGAAGCTTTCTTT; CDR3aa: CASTSTPPNTEAFF; len: 14; j_gene: TRBJ1-1; v_gene: TRBV7-9; d_gene: NA; abundance: NA
CDR3nt: TGTGCCAGCAGCGCCAACAGACCGGGCACAGATACGCAGTATTTT; CDR3aa: CASSANRPGTDTQYF; len: 15; j_gene: TRBJ2-3; v_gene: TRBV7-2; d_gene: NA; abundance: NA
CDR3nt: TGCGCCAGCAGCTTTTCCCTCTCGTCCGGGGAGCAGTTCTTC; CDR3aa: CASSFSLSSGEQFF; len: 14; j_gene: TRBJ2-1; v_gene: TRBV5-1; d_gene: NA; abundance: NA
CDR3nt: TGTGCCAGTAGTGAGGGCGGACTAGCGGGGTCCACAGATACGCAGTATTTT; CDR3aa: CASSEGGLAGSTDTQYF; len: 17; j_gene: TRBJ2-3; v_gene: TRBV19; d_gene: TRBD2; abundance: NA
CDR3nt: TGTGCCAGTAGGCGGGACAGGGGAGGTTCACCCCTCCACTTT; CDR3aa: CASRRDRGGSPLHF; len: 14; j_gene: TRBJ1-6; v_gene: TRBV19; d_gene: TRBD1; abundance: NA
CDR3nt: TGTGCCAGCAGCCTAACAGGGGCGCTTAACTATGGCTACACCTTC; CDR3aa: CASSLTGALNYGYTF; len: 15; j_gene: TRBJ1-2; v_gene: TRBV5-4; d_gene: TRBD1; abundance: NA